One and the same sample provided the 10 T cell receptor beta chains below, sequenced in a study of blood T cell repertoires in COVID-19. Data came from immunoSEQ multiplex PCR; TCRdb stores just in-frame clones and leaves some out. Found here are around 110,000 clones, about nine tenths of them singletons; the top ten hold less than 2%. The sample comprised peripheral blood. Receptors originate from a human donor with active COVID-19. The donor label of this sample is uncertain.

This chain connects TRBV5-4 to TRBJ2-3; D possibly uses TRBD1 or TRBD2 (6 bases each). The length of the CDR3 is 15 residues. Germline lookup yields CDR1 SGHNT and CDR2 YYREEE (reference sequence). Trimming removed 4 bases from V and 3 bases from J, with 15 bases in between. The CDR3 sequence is CASSLEGESTDTQYF. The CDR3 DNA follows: TGTGCCAGCAGCCTGGAGGGGGAGTCGACAGATACGCAGTATTTT.

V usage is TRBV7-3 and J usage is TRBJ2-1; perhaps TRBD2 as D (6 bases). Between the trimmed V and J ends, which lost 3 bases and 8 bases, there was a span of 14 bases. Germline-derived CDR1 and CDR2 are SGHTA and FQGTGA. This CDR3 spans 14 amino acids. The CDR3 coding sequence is TGTGCCAGCAGCTTTCGCGGGATTGGGCATGAGCAGTTCTTC. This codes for CASSFRGIGHEQFF.

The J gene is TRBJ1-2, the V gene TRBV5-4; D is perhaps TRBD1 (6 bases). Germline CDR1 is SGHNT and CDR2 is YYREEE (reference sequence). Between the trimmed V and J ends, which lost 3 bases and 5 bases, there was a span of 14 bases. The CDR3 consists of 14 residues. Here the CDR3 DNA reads TGTGCCAGCAGCTCAACATTAGGGGGTTATGGCTACACCTTC. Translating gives CASSSTLGGYGYTF.

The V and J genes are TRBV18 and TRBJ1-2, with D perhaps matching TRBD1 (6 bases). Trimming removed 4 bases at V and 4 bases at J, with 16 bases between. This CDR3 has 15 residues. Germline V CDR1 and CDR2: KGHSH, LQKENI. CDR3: CASSLDSSAFYGYTF. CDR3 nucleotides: TGTGCCAGCTCACTGGACAGTTCGGCTTTCTATGGCTACACCTTC. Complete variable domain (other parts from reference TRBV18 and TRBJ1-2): NAGVMQNPRHLVRRRGQEARLRCSPMKGHSHVYWYRQLPEEGLKFMVYLQKENIIDESGMPKERFSAEFPKEGPSILRIQQVVRGDSAAYFCASSLDSSAFYGYTFGSGTRLTVV.

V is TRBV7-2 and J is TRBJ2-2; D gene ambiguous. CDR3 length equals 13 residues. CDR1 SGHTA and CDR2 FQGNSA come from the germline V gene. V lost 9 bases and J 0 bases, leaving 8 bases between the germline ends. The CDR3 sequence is CASRYSNTGELFF. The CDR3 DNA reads TGTGCCAGTCGCTACTCGAACACCGGGGAGCTGTTTTTT.

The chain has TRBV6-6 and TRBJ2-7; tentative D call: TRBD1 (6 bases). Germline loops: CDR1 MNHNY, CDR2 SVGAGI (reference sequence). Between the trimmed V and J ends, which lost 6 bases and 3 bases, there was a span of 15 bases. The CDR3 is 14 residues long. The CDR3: CASRSRTAYYEQYF. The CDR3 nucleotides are TGTGCCAGCAGGAGCCGGACAGCCTACTACGAGCAGTACTTC.

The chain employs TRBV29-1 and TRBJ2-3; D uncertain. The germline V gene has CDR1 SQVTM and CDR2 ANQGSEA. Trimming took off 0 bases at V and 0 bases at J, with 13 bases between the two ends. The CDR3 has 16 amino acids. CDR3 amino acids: CSVEDQVLPSTDTQYF. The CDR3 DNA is TGCAGCGTTGAAGATCAGGTGCTACCTAGCACAGATACGCAGTATTTT.

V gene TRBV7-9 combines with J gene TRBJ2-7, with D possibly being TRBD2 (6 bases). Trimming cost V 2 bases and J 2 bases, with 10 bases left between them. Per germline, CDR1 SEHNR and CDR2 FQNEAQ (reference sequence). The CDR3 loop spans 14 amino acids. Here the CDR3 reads CASSLSSGPYEQYF. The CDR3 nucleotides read TGTGCCAGCAGCTTAAGTAGCGGTCCCTACGAGCAGTACTTC. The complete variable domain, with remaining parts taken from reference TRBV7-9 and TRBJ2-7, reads DTGVSQNPRHKITKRGQNVTFRCDPISEHNRLYWYRQTLGQGPEFLTYFQNEAQLEKSRLLSDRFSAERPKGSFSTLEIQRTEQGDSAMYLCASSLSSGPYEQYFGPGTRLTVT.

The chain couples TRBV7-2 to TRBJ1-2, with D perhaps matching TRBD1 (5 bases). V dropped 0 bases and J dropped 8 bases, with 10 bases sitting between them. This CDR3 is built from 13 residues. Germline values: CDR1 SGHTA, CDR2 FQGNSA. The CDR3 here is CASSLAGSGGYTF. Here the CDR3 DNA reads TGTGCCAGCAGCTTAGCGGGGTCAGGGGGCTACACCTTC.

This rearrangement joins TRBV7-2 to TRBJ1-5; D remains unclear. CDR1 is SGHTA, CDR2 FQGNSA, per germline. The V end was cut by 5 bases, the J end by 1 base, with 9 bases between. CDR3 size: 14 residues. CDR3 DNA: TGTGCCAGCAGCCTCGGACTGAGCAATCAGCCCCAGCATTTT. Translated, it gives CASSLGLSNQPQHF.